This TCR beta chain was identified in a study of early T cells in non-severe SARS-CoV-2 infection. Across the whole study: Sequencing used unsorted whole-blood bulk RNA, so chains lack pairing. Study results and limitations: VDJdb matching, biased toward anti-spike CD8 responses, missed private and CD4 specificities.

This clonotype has just a few counts. Its antigen is not known. CDR3 length: 13 residues. Deletions cut 1 base from V and 2 bases from J, with 8 bases between. CDR1 and CDR2 (germline): DFQATT, SNEGSKA (reference sequence). The library protocol tagged individual cDNA molecules with unique molecular identifiers. MiXCR was run by TCRdb on the 5' RACE reads, yielding one entry per CDR3 protein. The sample shows tens of thousands of distinct CDR3 sequences, 4% to 5% of them seen only once. Sequencing was done on a sample of whole blood. The sequence derives from an adult who was a healthcare worker with PCR-confirmed SARS-CoV-2 infection or an uninfected control (not recorded which). The chain couples TRBV20-1 to TRBJ1-2; D gene uncertain. CDR3 nucleotide sequence: TGCAGTGCTAGAGGGCAGGCCAACTATGGCTACACCTTC. Protein product: CSARGQANYGYTF.